This T cell receptor (beta chain) was identified in a study of blood T cell repertoires in COVID-19. At the level of the study: Resolution of symptoms, clearance, or two negative PCRs was present in recovered Cohort 3 donors. T cells, B-cell-depleted T cells, or PBMCs supplied cDNA or gDNA. Acute-phase and convalescent COVID-19 samples originated in the United States, Italy and Spain.

V was clipped by 6 bases and J by 0 bases, with 14 bases between them. CDR1 and CDR2 from the germline V gene are MGHDK and SYGVNS. The CDR3 extends over 15 amino acids. Original analysis: Amplification with reference gene primers provided the estimates of nucleated cell counts. The data were produced by immunoSEQ multiplex PCR, yet TCRdb's version contains in-frame clones alone and is incomplete. V and J calls and clone size come straight from that table; D and trimming were deduced from the DNA. The table includes a few hundred thousand clones, roughly 91% detected once. The TCR sequence derives from a man aged 25-45 years in a cohort exposed to, infected with or recovered from COVID-19 (not recorded which). This chain connects TRBV25-1 to TRBJ1-1, with TRBD1 as a possible D gene (5 bases). The sequenced sample was PBMCs or T cells enriched from blood (not recorded which). The CDR3 here is CASSSEWGMNTEAFF. The CDR3 region has the DNA TGTGCCAGCAGCTCGGAGTGGGGCATGAACACTGAAGCTTTCTTT.